This paragraph reports one T cell receptor beta chain. The target antigen is unknown. Method: immunoSEQ multiplex PCR; TCRdb's copy keeps in-frame clones and lacks some. The data hold hundreds of thousands of clones, with about 73% observed a single time. The data are from a study of shared clonotypes between healthy human individuals. Overall study context: Each donor's CD8 memory used one plate, CD8 naive two, each CD4 subset three. Regarding the study as a whole: Naive subsets typically showed greater estimated richness than memory subsets.

Germline CDR1 is SGHAT and CDR2 is FQNNGV. This CDR3 is 15 amino acids long. V lost 1 base and J lost 4, with 13 bases in between. The chain combines TRBV11-2 with TRBJ1-1; the D is unclear. The clonotype was recovered from a man aged 25 to 45 in good health. The sequenced material came from memory CD4+ T cells sorted from blood. Subset defined: CD45RA-negative fraction. The CDR3 DNA follows: TGTGCCAGCAGCTTAGGCAGGATACCGGGCACTGAAGCTTTCTTT. Translated: CASSLGRIPGTEAFF.